Listed below are T cell receptor beta chains from one sample, sequenced in a study of molecular identifiers for immune sequencing clone quantification. TCRdb called the PCR reads again in MiXCR, with one record for every CDR3 protein. The profile covers over 300,000 distinct CDR3 sequences, with about a quarter appearing a single time and roughly 0.7% taken by the ten largest. The specimen was naive CD8+ T cells from blood, with Jurkat cell RNA spiked in. Receptor source: a human donor in good health. Some libraries in this study had Jurkat cell RNA spiked in. The CDR3 runs from the conserved cysteine through the conserved F or W. The D gene is left open where the match is weak. Not every row has a clone size; where given, it reads once, few, many or a size class.

TRBJ1-1,.,TRBV4-3,many,TGCGCCAGCAGCCAAGTTGCGAGCATGAACACTGAAGCTTTCTTT,CASSQVASMNTEAFF
TRBJ2-5,.,TRBV5-4,many,TGTGCCAGCAGCTCCGGAGGGGGCATCGAGGAGACCCAGTACTTC,CASSSGGGIEETQYF
TRBJ2-5,.,TRBV3-1,many,TGTGCCAGCAGCCAAGGGGGTCTACCCCCGGGGACCCAGTACTTC,CASSQGGLPPGTQYF
TRBJ2-2,.,TRBV18,.,TGTGCCAGCTCACCACCGCTGAACAGGCCCTTCACCGGGGAGCTGTTTTTT,CASSPPLNRPFTGELFF
TRBJ2-3,TRBD2,TRBV29-1,.,TGCGGCGTTGATTCGGGACTAGCGTATATAGGCACAGATACGCAGTATTTT,CGVDSGLAYIGTDTQYF
TRBJ2-1,.,TRBV11-2,.,TGTGCCAGCAGCCCCCCCGACTCACCAACCCATTACAATGAGCAGTTCTTC,CASSPPDSPTHYNEQFF
TRBJ2-5,TRBD1,TRBV9,few,TGTGCCAGCAGCGTACGGGACAGGAATCAAGAGACCCAGTACTTC,CASSVRDRNQETQYF
TRBJ2-3,TRBD2,TRBV5-1,few,TGCGCCAGCAGCTTGCGCCAGACTAGCGGGAGTACAGATACGCAGTATTTT,CASSLRQTSGSTDTQYF
TRBJ1-3,.,TRBV28,.,TGTGCCAGCAGTTTGAGGCTGACCACAGCCCCTGGAAACACCATATATTTT,CASSLRLTTAPGNTIYF
TRBJ2-3,TRBD2,TRBV24-1,few,TGTGCCACCAGTGATTCCCATACTAGCGGGGGAACAGATACGCAGTATTTT,CATSDSHTSGGTDTQYF
TRBJ2-3,TRBD2,TRBV7-9,.,TGTGCCAGCAGCTCGATTCTTAGCGGGAGAAGTACAGATACGCAGTATTTT,CASSSILSGRSTDTQYF
TRBJ2-5,.,TRBV9,few,TGTGCCAGCAGCGTCGGGACATATCAAGAGACCCAGTACTTC,CASSVGTYQETQYF
TRBJ1-1,.,TRBV12-3/TRBV12-4,many,TGTGCCAGCAGTTTTCGGGATCCAGCTGAAGCTTTCTTT,CASSFRDPAEAFF
TRBJ1-1,TRBD1,TRBV7-6,many,TGTGCCAGCAGCCGGGACAGCTTCACTGAAGCTTTCTTT,CASSRDSFTEAFF
TRBJ1-2,.,TRBV19,.,TGTGCCAGTAGTCCACCGGACAGCTATGGCTGCACCTTC,CASSPPDSYGCTF
TRBJ1-1,.,TRBV6-5,many,TGTGCCAGCGCCCTAATGTCGGCCCCCAACACTGAAGCTTTCTTT,CASALMSAPNTEAFF
TRBJ2-3,TRBD2,TRBV13,few,TGTGCCAGCAGCTCCGCGACTAGCGGGGACACAGATACGCAGTATTTT,CASSSATSGDTDTQYF
TRBJ1-5,TRBD1,TRBV6-2/TRBV6-3,many,TGTGCCAGCACTTCGGGGACAGCGAATCATCAGCCCCAGCATTTT,CASTSGTANHQPQHF
TRBJ2-7,.,TRBV6-1,.,TGTGCCACCTTGACCTACGAGCAGTACTTC,CATLTYEQYF
TRBJ1-2,.,TRBV13,many,TGTGCCAGCAGCTTAGAGGGGTCATTGGACTATGGCTACACCTTC,CASSLEGSLDYGYTF
TRBJ2-5,.,TRBV13,.,TGTGCCAGCAGCTACCGACAGGACGAAGAGACCCAGTACTTC,CASSYRQDEETQYF
TRBJ2-1,TRBD2,TRBV7-6,.,TGTGCCAGCAGCCCGGGACTAGCGGACTACAATGAGCAGTTCTTC,CASSPGLADYNEQFF
TRBJ2-3,TRBD2,TRBV5-1,many,TGCGCCAGCAGCTTGGCGCTAGCGGGAGGCTACACAGATACGCAGTATTTT,CASSLALAGGYTDTQYF
TRBJ2-3,TRBD2,TRBV7-9,few,TGTGCCAGCAGCTTAGAATGGACTAGCGGGGCCCAGGGGGATACGCAGTATTTT,CASSLEWTSGAQGDTQYF
TRBJ1-4,.,TRBV12-3/TRBV12-4,.,TGTGCCAGCACCGAGGGGGGAGCTAATGAAAAACTGTTTTTT,CASTEGGANEKLFF
TRBJ2-2,TRBD2,TRBV10-2,few,TGCGCCAGCAGACTGAACGGACTAGCAAATATAGGGGAGCTGTTTTTT,CASRLNGLANIGELFF
TRBJ2-3,TRBD2,TRBV7-9,.,TGTGCCAGCAGCTTAGCCCCTGCGACTAGCGGCTTCCCAGATACGCAGTATTTT,CASSLAPATSGFPDTQYF
TRBJ2-2,.,TRBV9,.,TGTGCCAGCAGCGTTTCCGCTGGGGCGAACACCGGGGAGCTGTTTTTT,CASSVSAGANTGELFF
TRBJ2-5,TRBD1,TRBV7-9,few,TGTGCCAGCAGCTTTGGAACCCAGGGGGTGACCCAGTACTTC,CASSFGTQGVTQYF